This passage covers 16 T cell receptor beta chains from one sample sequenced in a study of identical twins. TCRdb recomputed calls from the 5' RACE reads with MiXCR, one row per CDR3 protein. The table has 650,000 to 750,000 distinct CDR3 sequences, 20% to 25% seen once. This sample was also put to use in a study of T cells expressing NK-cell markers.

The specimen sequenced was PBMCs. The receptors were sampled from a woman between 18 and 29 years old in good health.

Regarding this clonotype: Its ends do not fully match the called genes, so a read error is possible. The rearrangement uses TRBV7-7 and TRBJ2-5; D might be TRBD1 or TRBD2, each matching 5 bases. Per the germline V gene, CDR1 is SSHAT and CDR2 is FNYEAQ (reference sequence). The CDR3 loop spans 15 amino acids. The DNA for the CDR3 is TGTGCTAGCAGCTTAGGGGTCCTACTAGAAGAGACCCAGTACTTC. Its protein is CASSLGVLLEETQYF.

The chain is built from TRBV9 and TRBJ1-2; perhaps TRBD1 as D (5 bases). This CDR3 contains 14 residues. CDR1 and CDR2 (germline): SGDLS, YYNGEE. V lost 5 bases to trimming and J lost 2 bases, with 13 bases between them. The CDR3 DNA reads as TGTGCCAGCAGGGGGGGGGATAGGAACTATGGCTACACCTTC. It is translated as CASRGGDRNYGYTF.

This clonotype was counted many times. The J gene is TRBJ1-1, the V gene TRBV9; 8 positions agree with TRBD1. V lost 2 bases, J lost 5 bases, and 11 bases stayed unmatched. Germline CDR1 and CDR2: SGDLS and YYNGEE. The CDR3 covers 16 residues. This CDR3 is CASSVPGTGVDTEAFF. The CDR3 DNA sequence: TGTGCCAGCAGCGTGCCCGGGACAGGCGTTGATACTGAAGCTTTCTTT.

For the CDR3, the DNA is TGTGCCAGCAGCCAAGCGATGGATACGCAGTATTTT. Encoded protein: CASSQAMDTQYF. The J gene is TRBJ2-3, the V gene TRBV3-1, with D hard to call. The V end lost 1 base, the J end lost 6 bases, and 5 bases lay between the germline ends. Germline CDR1 is LGHDT and CDR2 is YNNKEL (reference sequence). The CDR3 extends over 12 amino acids.

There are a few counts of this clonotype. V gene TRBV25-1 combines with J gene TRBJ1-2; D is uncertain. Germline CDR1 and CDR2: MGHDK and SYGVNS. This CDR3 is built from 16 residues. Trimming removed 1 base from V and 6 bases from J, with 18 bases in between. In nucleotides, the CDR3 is TGTGCCAGCAGTGAATTTTGGGCAGGATCCGGGGATGGCTACACCTTC. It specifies CASSEFWAGSGDGYTF.

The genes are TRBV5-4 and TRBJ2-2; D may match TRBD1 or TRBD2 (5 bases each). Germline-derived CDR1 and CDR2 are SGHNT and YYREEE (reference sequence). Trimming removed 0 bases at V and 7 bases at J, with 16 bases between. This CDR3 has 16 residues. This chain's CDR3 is CASSLGARGVVGELFF. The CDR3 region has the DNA TGTGCCAGCAGCTTGGGAGCGAGAGGGGTGGTCGGGGAGCTGTTTTTT.

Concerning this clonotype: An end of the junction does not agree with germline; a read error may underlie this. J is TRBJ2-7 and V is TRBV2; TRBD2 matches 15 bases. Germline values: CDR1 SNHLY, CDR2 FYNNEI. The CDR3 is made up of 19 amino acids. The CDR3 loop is CAISPAGTSGRYFSYEQYF. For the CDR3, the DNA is TGTGCCATCAGTCCCGCCGGGACTAGCGGGAGGTATTTCTCCTACGAGCAGTACTTC. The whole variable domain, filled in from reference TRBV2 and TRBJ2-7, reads EPEVTQTPSHQVTQMGQEVILRCVPISNHLYFYWYRQILGQKVEFLVSFYNNEISEKSEIFDDQFSVERPDGSNFTLKIRSTKLEDSAMYFCAISPAGTSGRYFSYEQYFGPGTRLTVT.

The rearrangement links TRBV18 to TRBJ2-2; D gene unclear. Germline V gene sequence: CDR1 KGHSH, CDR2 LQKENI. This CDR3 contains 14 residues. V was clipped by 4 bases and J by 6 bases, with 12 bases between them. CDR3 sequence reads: CASSLSRVPGELFF. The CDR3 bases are TGTGCCAGCTCACTTTCAAGGGTTCCCGGGGAGCTGTTTTTT.

The CDR3 spells CSASLGEITQYF. As DNA, the CDR3 is TGCAGTGCTAGTCTAGGGGAGATTACGCAGTATTTT. V usage is TRBV20-1 and J usage is TRBJ2-3; perhaps D is TRBD1 or TRBD2 (5 bases each). The germline V gene has CDR1 DFQATT and CDR2 SNEGSKA (reference sequence). The length of the CDR3 is 12 residues. The V gene lost 3 bases and the J gene lost 8 bases, with 12 bases spanning the gap.

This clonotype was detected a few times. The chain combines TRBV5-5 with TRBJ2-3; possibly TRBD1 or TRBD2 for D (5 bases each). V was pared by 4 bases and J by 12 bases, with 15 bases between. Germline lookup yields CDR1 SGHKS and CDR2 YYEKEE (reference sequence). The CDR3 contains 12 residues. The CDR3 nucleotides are TGTGCCAGCAGCACAGAGGGGTCCACCCAGTATTTT. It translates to CASSTEGSTQYF.

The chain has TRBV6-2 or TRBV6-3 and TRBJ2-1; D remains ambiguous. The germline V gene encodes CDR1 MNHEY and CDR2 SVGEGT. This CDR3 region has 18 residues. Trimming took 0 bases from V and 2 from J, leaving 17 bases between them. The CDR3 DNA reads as TGTGCCAGCAGTTACTCGAGTCTACCCGACGTCGCCTACAATGAGCAGTTCTTC. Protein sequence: CASSYSSLPDVAYNEQFF.

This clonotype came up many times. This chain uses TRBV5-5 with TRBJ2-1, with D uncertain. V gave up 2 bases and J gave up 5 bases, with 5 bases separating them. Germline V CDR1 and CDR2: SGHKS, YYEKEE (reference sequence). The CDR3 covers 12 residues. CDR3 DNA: TGTGCCAGCAGCTTCCTTGACAATGAGCAGTTCTTC. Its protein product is CASSFLDNEQFF. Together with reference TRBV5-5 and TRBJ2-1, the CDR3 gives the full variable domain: DAGVTQSPTHLIKTRGQQVTLRCSPISGHKSVSWYQQVLGQGPQFIFQYYEKEERGRGNFPDRFSARQFPNYSSELNVNALLLGDSALYLCASSFLDNEQFFGPGTRLTVL.

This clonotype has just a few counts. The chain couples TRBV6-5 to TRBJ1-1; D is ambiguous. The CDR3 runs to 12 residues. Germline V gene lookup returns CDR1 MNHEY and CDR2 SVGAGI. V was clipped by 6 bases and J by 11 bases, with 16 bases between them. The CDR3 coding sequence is TGTGCCAGCAGCACCGCTAAAGAGGAGGCTTTCTTT. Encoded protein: CASSTAKEEAFF.

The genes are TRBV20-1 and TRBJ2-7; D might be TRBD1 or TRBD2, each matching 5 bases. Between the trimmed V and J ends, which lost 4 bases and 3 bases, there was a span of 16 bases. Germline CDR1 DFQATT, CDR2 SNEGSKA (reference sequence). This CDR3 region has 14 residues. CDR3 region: CSAIRGAEYYEQYF. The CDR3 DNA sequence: TGCAGTGCTATTCGAGGGGCAGAATACTACGAGCAGTACTTC.

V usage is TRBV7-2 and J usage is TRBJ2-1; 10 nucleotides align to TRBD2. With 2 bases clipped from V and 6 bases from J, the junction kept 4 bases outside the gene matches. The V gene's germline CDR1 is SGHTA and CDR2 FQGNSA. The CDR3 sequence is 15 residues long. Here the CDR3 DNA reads TGTGCCAGCAGCTTATGGCTAGCGGGAGTCAATGAGCAGTTCTTC. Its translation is CASSLWLAGVNEQFF.

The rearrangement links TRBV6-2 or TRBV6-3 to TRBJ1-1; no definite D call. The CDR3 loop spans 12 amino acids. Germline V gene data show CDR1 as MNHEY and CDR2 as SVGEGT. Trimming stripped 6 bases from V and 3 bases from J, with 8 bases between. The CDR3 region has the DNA TGTGCCAGCAGCCACCCGGACACTGAAGCTTTCTTT. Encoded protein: CASSHPDTEAFF.